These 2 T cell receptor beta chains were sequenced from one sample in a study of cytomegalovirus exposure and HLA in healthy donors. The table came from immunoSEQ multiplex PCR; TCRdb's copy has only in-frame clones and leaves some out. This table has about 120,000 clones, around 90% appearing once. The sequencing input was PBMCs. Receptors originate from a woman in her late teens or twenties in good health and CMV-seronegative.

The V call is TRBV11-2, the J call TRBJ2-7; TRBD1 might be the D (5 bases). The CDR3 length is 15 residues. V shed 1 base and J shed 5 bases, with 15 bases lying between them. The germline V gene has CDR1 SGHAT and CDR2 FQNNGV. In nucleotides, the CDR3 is TGTGCCAGCAGCTTAGGACAGATCTCCGTCCACGAGCAGTACTTC. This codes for CASSLGQISVHEQYF.

The chain's CDR3 is CAIRETGTGETSGKYNEQFF. The DNA of the CDR3 is TGTGCCATCAGGGAAACCGGGACAGGGGAGACTAGCGGGAAATACAATGAGCAGTTCTTC. The rearrangement links TRBV10-3 to TRBJ2-1; D might be TRBD2 (11 bases). Germline V gives CDR1 ENHRY, CDR2 SYGVKD. V lost 6 bases, J lost 4 bases, and 31 bases lay in between. This CDR3 contains 20 residues.